This T cell receptor beta chain was recovered during a study of PD-L1 blockade in urothelial cancer. Looking at the study overall: Each blood sample yielded a median of roughly 150,000 T cells.

Germline V lookup: CDR1 SGHRS, CDR2 YFSETQ. The CDR3 consists of 17 residues. After removal of 0 bases from V and 6 bases from J, the junction contained 8 bases not matched to a gene. Sequenced by immunoSEQ multiplex PCR; TCRdb stores in-frame clones only, minus some. The table shows tens of thousands of clones, with roughly 88% occurring only once. The specimen was PBMCs, collected around atezolizumab (anti-PD-L1) treatment. J is TRBJ2-2 and V is TRBV5-1; 10 bases map to TRBD2. The receptor was isolated from a man in his fifties or sixties with urothelial cancer. CDR3 sequence: CASSLGLAGDYSGELFF. For the CDR3, the DNA is TGCGCCAGCAGCTTGGGTCTAGCGGGGGATTATTCCGGGGAGCTGTTTTTT.